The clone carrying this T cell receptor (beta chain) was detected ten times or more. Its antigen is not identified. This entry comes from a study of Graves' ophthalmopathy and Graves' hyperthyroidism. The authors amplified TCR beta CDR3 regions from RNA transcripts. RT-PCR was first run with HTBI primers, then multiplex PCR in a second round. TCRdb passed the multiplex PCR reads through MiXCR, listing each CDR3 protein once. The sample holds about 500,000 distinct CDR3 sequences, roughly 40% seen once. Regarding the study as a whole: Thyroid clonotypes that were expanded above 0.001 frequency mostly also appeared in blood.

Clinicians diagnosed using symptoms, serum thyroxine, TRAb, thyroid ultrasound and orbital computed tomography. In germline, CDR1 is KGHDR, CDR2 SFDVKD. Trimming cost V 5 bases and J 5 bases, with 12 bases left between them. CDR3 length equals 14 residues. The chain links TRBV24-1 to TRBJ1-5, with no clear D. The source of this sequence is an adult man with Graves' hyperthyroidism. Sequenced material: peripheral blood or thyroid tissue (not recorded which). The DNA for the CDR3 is TGTGCCACCAGTGGGGCACGGCTGGATCAGCCCCAGCATTTT. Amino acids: CATSGARLDQPQHF.